The entry below gives a single TCR beta chain sequence along with its context. The clone's antigen remains unknown. Base qualities are not at hand, and no much larger clone is one base apart. These data are taken from a study of shared clonotypes between healthy human individuals (dated by TCRdb to about 2020). A note on the overall study: A couple of women and a few men aged 18 to 49 years were included in the cohort. Blood TCR repertoires of 5 or 6 healthy adults were deeply sequenced to estimate repertoire size and the extent of clonotype sharing between individuals. Different laboratories and diverse techniques were used to prepare libraries and sequence TCR repertoires, to increase sequencing depth and limit assay-specific biases. Per donor, leukapheresis produced somewhere between about 0.85 and 10 billion PBMCs. On the study overall, not on this receptor specifically: Sampling was restricted to blood, and TCR repertoires in tissue are likely to differ from TCR repertoires in blood. The small number of donors limited the genetic and exposure-history diversity represented. Pairwise subsampling indicated that sequencing depth was expected to affect the degree of clonotype sharing among donors.

From a lookup of the germline V gene, CDR1 and CDR2 are SGHDT and YYEEEE. Its CDR3 holds 16 amino acids, cysteine through phenylalanine. The only DNA kept is the CDR3, 48 bases in frame from the first base. V is pruned by 1 base and J by 0 bases, leaving 3 bases of the junction without a gene match. The donors were healthy, HIV-negative adults who had no recently reported acute infections or vaccinations. Every donor was a Caucasian adult living in Nashville, Tennessee, USA. For unsorted samples, tens of millions of PBMCs were counted and genomic DNA was extracted with the QIAamp DNA Blood Mini kit. Blood was obtained by leukapheresis, after which PBMCs were separated by Ficoll-Histopaque density gradient centrifugation and cryopreserved in liquid nitrogen vapor phase. Using the deep immunoSEQ assay, multiplex PCR amplified TCR CDR3 regions from genomic DNA. Extracted genomic DNA from each cell subset was spread evenly across all wells of several immunoSEQ 96-well plates, with each plate serving as a replicate. For unsorted PBMC, around 310 ng of genomic DNA, equivalent to roughly 30,000 T cell genomes, went into each replicate PCR. Genomic DNA from unsorted PBMC was sequenced over ten immunoSEQ deep assay plates. Purified libraries were measured with a Qubit 3.0 fluorometer, size-checked on a Bioanalyzer 2100, and measured again with the KAPA Library Quantification kit. Every immunoSEQ 96-well plate was sequenced on a separate single-read 150-cycle Illumina NextSeq 550 flow cell. On the study's bioinformatics: Because only junctional sequences without quality scores were contained in the immunoSEQ output, filtering matching that applied to full-length reads could not be performed. Sequences were annotated with PyIR, a Python wrapper for IgBLAST v1.9, using IMGT germline references to assign V/J genes and CDR3. Reads were filtered out if the reads had weak V/J assignments (E-value above 1e-6), no CDR3, stop codons, out-of-frame junctions, or ambiguous translated residues. V3J clonotypes were defined as sequences sharing the same inferred V gene, J gene, and CDR3 amino acid sequence. To compute the percentage overlap between repertoires, the number of shared unique clonotypes was divided by the size of the smaller repertoire. RTK rarefaction, the Chao1 estimator, and Recon v2.1 estimates of unobserved clonotypes were used to assess repertoire richness. TCRdb took over this immuneACCESS table, retaining in-frame rearrangements with V and J assigned. Such tables are incomplete; in checked studies, under half of the missing clones stem from an unresolved V gene, and the remainder is unexplained. The V and J calls and clone size come from that table; D and trimming were worked out from the DNA. Within this sample are under 600,000 clones, with 70% to 80% of them counted one time only. More than 10% of the sample lies in the top ten.

Recombination linked TRBV5-6 to TRBJ2-1; TRBD2 agrees with 8 junctional bases. The clonotype was recovered from a woman aged 40 to 50 in good health. Some clones in this sample may be carry-over from other donors' samples. Sequenced input: PBMCs. The CDR3: CASSLYGRDSYNEQFF. The sequenced DNA is TGTGCCAGCAGCTTGTACGGGAGGGACTCCTACAATGAGCAGTTCTTC.